The rows below give T cell receptor beta chains drawn from one sample of a study of CD8+ T cells in alopecia areata. Assay: immunoSEQ multiplex PCR; the TCRdb copy retains only in-frame clones and omits some. The sample records 130,000 to 150,000 clones, roughly four fifths being singletons. The specimen was CD8+ T cells sorted from blood, collected at week 4, from a patient treated with tofacitinib. Receptor source: a human donor with alopecia areata. The CDR3 runs from the conserved cysteine through the conserved F or W. The order of the fields is V gene, D gene, J gene, clone size, CDR3 protein, CDR3 DNA. The D gene is left open where the match is weak. Size values are once, few and many counts, or a class for expanded clones, and some rows have none.

v_call: TRBV18
d_call: TRBD1
j_call: TRBJ1-5
clone_size: NA
cdr3_aa: CASSPTGGDSNQPQHF
cdr3_nt: TGTGCCAGCTCACCTACAGGGGGCGATAGCAATCAGCCCCAGCATTTT

v_call: TRBV6-5
d_call: NA
j_call: TRBJ2-2
clone_size: NA
cdr3_aa: CASSYRLDGAGELFF
cdr3_nt: TGTGCCAGCAGTTACCGACTAGATGGGGCCGGGGAGCTGTTTTTT

v_call: TRBV27
d_call: NA
j_call: TRBJ2-7
clone_size: NA
cdr3_aa: CASSLGPTSYEQYF
cdr3_nt: TGTGCCAGCAGTTTAGGACCAACCTCCTACGAGCAGTACTTC

v_call: TRBV7-2
d_call: TRBD1
j_call: TRBJ2-7
clone_size: NA
cdr3_aa: CASSVGTGFRYEQYF
cdr3_nt: TGTGCCAGCAGCGTTGGGACAGGGTTTAGGTACGAGCAGTACTTC

v_call: TRBV2
d_call: NA
j_call: TRBJ2-7
clone_size: NA
cdr3_aa: CASTPNPGGTYEQYF
cdr3_nt: TGTGCCAGCACCCCAAACCCAGGGGGGACCTACGAGCAGTACTTC

v_call: TRBV4-2
d_call: TRBD2
j_call: TRBJ2-3
clone_size: NA
cdr3_aa: CASSQEEAGGTDTQYF
cdr3_nt: TGTGCCAGCAGCCAAGAGGAAGCGGGGGGGACAGATACGCAGTATTTT

v_call: TRBV2
d_call: NA
j_call: TRBJ2-1
clone_size: NA
cdr3_aa: CASSEWGSKSSYNEQFF
cdr3_nt: TGTGCCAGCAGTGAATGGGGTAGCAAGTCCTCCTACAATGAGCAGTTCTTC

v_call: TRBV27
d_call: NA
j_call: TRBJ1-5
clone_size: NA
cdr3_aa: CANIPWTMREPQHF
cdr3_nt: TGTGCCAACATACCTTGGACGATGCGGGAGCCCCAGCATTTT

v_call: TRBV18
d_call: NA
j_call: TRBJ2-3
clone_size: few
cdr3_aa: CASSPFPRGTDTQYF
cdr3_nt: TGTGCCAGCTCACCCTTCCCCCGTGGGACAGATACGCAGTATTTT

v_call: TRBV7-9
d_call: NA
j_call: TRBJ1-5
clone_size: NA
cdr3_aa: CASSPLGTGNQPQHF
cdr3_nt: TGTGCCAGCAGCCCACTGGGGACGGGAAATCAGCCCCAGCATTTT

v_call: TRBV9
d_call: NA
j_call: TRBJ2-2
clone_size: NA
cdr3_aa: CASSVATRVQGLNTGELFF
cdr3_nt: TGTGCCAGCAGCGTAGCTACGAGAGTACAGGGACTGAACACCGGGGAGCTGTTTTTT

v_call: TRBV19
d_call: NA
j_call: TRBJ2-3
clone_size: NA
cdr3_aa: CASSISIGLSTDTQYF
cdr3_nt: TGTGCCAGTAGTATTAGTATTGGACTGAGCACAGATACGCAGTATTTT

v_call: TRBV6-5
d_call: NA
j_call: TRBJ1-1
clone_size: NA
cdr3_aa: CASSYEGVVSTEAFF
cdr3_nt: TGTGCCAGCAGTTACGAGGGGGTAGTAAGCACTGAAGCTTTCTTT

v_call: TRBV29-1
d_call: NA
j_call: TRBJ2-1
clone_size: NA
cdr3_aa: CSVDGGSYNEQFF
cdr3_nt: TGCAGCGTTGATGGGGGCTCCTACAATGAGCAGTTCTTC

v_call: TRBV4-1
d_call: NA
j_call: TRBJ2-7
clone_size: NA
cdr3_aa: CASSQESRGALYEQYF
cdr3_nt: TGCGCCAGCAGCCAAGAAAGCCGGGGGGCGCTCTACGAGCAGTACTTC

v_call: TRBV5-6
d_call: NA
j_call: TRBJ2-7
clone_size: NA
cdr3_aa: CASSLDYEQYF
cdr3_nt: TGTGCCAGCAGCTTGGACTACGAGCAGTACTTC

v_call: TRBV29-1
d_call: NA
j_call: TRBJ1-1
clone_size: NA
cdr3_aa: CSVHRTSNTEAFF
cdr3_nt: TGCAGCGTGCACAGGACCTCGAACACTGAAGCTTTCTTT

v_call: TRBV27
d_call: NA
j_call: TRBJ2-7
clone_size: NA
cdr3_aa: CASSPSDTQSTYEQYF
cdr3_nt: TGTGCCAGCAGTCCGTCGGACACTCAATCAACCTACGAGCAGTACTTC

v_call: TRBV7-2
d_call: NA
j_call: TRBJ1-2
clone_size: NA
cdr3_aa: CASSLAPTGSYGYTF
cdr3_nt: TGTGCCAGCAGCTTAGCGCCGACAGGCAGCTATGGCTACACCTTC

v_call: TRBV4-1
d_call: NA
j_call: TRBJ1-1
clone_size: NA
cdr3_aa: CASSQSGLGDTEAFF
cdr3_nt: TGCGCCAGCAGCCAAAGTGGGCTCGGCGACACTGAAGCTTTCTTT

v_call: TRBV27
d_call: NA
j_call: TRBJ2-1
clone_size: NA
cdr3_aa: CASSLARGSYNEQFF
cdr3_nt: TGTGCCAGCAGTTTGGCCAGGGGCTCCTACAATGAGCAGTTCTTC